This TCR beta chain is from a study of cytomegalovirus exposure and HLA in healthy donors. 13 Jbeta primers and 60 Vbeta primers were used for the PCR. The protocol was immunoSEQ multiplex PCR, while the TCRdb copy is restricted to in-frame clones and leaves out a portion. The sample's table shows about 130,000 clones. V was clipped by 0 bases and J by 6 bases, with 15 bases between them. Germline values: CDR1 SGHNT, CDR2 YYREEE (reference sequence). The CDR3 runs 15 residues. Turning to this clone: Antigen specificity is unknown.

Study-level points and caveats: Later on, a genetic analysis was performed. It linked a missense variant in DCLRE1C with V- and J-gene trimming of TCR beta.

The chain links TRBV5-4 to TRBJ1-2, with a possible D match to TRBD1 (5 bases). This sequence originates from a woman aged 60-75 years in good health and CMV-seronegative. The sequenced material came from PBMCs. CDR3 loop: CASSLVGEGSNGYTF. CDR3 DNA: TGTGCCAGCAGCTTGGTGGGGGAGGGTAGTAATGGCTACACCTTC. Looking up the rest from reference TRBV5-4 and TRBJ1-2 gives the full variable domain: ETGVTQSPTHLIKTRGQQVTLRCSSQSGHNTVSWYQQALGQGPQFIFQYYREEENGRGNFPPRFSGLQFPNYSSELNVNALELDDSALYLCASSLVGEGSNGYTFGSGTRLTVV.